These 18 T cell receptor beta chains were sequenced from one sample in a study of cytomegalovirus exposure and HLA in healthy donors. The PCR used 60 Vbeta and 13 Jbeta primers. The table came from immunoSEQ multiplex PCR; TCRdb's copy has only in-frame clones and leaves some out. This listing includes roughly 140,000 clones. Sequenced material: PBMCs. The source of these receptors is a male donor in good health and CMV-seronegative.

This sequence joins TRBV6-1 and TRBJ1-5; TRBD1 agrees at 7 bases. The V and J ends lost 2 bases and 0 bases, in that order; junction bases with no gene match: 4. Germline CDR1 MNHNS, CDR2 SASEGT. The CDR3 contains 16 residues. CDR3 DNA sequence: TGTGCCAGCAGTGAACTGGGACAGAATAGCAATCAGCCCCAGCATTTT. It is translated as CASSELGQNSNQPQHF.

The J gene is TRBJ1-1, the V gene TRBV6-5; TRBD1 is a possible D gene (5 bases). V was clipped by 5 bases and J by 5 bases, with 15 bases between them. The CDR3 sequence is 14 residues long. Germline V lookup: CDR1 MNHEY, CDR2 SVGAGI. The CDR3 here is CASSRPGIRTEAFF. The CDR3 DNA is TGTGCCAGCAGTCGCCCAGGGATCCGAACTGAAGCTTTCTTT.

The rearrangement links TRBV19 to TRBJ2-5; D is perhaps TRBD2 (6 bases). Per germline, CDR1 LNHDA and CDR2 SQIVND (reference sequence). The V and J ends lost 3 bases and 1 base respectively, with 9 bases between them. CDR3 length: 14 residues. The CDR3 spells CASSISGVQETQYF. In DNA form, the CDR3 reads TGTGCCAGTAGTATTTCGGGGGTCCAAGAGACCCAGTACTTC.

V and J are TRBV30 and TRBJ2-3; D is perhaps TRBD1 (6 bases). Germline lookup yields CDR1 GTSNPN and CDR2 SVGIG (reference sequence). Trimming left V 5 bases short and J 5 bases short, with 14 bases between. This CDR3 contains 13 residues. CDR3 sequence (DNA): TGTGCCTGGTCTCAGGGGCAGGGAGATACGCAGTATTTT. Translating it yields CAWSQGQGDTQYF.

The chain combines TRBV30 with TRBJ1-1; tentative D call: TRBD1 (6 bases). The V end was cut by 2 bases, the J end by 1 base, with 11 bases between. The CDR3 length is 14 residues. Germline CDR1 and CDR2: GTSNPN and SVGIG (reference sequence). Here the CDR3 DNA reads TGTGCCTGGAGTACGTGGACAGAGAACACTGAAGCTTTCTTT. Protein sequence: CAWSTWTENTEAFF.

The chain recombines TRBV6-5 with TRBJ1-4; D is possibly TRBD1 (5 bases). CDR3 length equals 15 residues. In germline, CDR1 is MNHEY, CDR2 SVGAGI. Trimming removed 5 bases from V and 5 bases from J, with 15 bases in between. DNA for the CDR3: TGTGCCAGCAGTAGTCTAGGGGCAGGGAATGAAAAACTGTTTTTT. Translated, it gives CASSSLGAGNEKLFF.

DNA of the CDR3: TGTGCCAGCAGCTTAGGTGGCTTTATGAACACTGAAGCTTTCTTT. Translating it yields CASSLGGFMNTEAFF. The chain combines TRBV7-8 with TRBJ1-1; D remains ambiguous. CDR1 SGHVS and CDR2 FQNEAQ come from the germline V gene. The V end lost 1 base, the J end lost 0 bases, and 9 bases lay between the germline ends. The CDR3 has 15 amino acids.

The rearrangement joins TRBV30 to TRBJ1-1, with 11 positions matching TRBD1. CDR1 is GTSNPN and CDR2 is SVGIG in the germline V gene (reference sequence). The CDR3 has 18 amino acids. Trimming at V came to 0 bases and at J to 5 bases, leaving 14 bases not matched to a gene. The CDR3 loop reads CAWSVLGGTGGLGTEAFF. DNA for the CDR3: TGTGCCTGGAGTGTACTAGGCGGGACAGGGGGTCTCGGTACTGAAGCTTTCTTT.

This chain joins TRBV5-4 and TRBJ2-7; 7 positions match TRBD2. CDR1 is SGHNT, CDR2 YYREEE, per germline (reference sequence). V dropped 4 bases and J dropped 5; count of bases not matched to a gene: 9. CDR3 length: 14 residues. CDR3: CASSQLGGIDEQYF. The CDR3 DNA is TGTGCCAGCAGCCAACTCGGGGGGATCGACGAGCAGTACTTC.

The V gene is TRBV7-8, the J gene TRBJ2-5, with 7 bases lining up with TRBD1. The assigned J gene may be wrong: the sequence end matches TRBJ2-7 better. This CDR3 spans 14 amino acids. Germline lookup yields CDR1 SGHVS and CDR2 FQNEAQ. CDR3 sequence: CASSPRDSTYEQYF. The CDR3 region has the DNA TGTGCCAGCAGCCCCCGGGACAGTACATACGAGCAGTACTTC.

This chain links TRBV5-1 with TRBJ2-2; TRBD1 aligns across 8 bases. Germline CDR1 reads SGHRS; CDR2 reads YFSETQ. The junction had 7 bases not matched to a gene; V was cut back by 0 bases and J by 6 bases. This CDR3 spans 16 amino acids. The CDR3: CASSLAGQGSAGELFF. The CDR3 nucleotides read TGCGCCAGCAGCTTGGCTGGACAGGGATCGGCCGGGGAGCTGTTTTTT.

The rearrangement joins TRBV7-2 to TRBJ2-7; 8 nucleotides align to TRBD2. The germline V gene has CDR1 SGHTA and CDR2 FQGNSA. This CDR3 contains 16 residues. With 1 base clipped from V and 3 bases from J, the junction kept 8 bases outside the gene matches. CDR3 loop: CASSLGSSGSYYEQYF. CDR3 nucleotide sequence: TGTGCCAGCAGCTTAGGGTCGAGCGGGAGTTACTACGAGCAGTACTTC.

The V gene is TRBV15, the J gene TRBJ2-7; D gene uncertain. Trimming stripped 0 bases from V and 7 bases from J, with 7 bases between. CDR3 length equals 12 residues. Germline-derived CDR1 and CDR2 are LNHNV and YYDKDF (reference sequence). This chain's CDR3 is CATSRESREQYF. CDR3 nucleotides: TGTGCCACCAGCAGAGAATCCAGGGAGCAGTACTTC.

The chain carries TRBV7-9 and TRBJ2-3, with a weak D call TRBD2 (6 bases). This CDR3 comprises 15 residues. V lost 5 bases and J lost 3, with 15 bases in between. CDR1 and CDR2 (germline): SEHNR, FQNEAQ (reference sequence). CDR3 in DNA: TGTGCCAGCAGCAAAGCGGGCCAGCGTACAGATACGCAGTATTTT. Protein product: CASSKAGQRTDTQYF. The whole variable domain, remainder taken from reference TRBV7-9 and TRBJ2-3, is DTGVSQNPRHKITKRGQNVTFRCDPISEHNRLYWYRQTLGQGPEFLTYFQNEAQLEKSRLLSDRFSAERPKGSFSTLEIQRTEQGDSAMYLCASSKAGQRTDTQYFGPGTRLTVL.

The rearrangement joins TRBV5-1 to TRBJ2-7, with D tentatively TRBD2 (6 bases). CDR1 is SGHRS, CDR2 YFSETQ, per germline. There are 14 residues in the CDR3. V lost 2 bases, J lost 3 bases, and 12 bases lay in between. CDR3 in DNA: TGCGCCAGCAGCTTAATAGCGGAGGACTACGAGCAGTACTTC. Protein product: CASSLIAEDYEQYF.

The CDR3 loop reads CAAGVGQLGQPQHF. CDR3 nucleotides: TGTGCCGCAGGGGTCGGGCAACTCGGCCAGCCCCAGCATTTT. This chain joins TRBV2 and TRBJ1-5; D might be TRBD1 (6 bases). There are 14 residues in the CDR3. V lost 11 bases and J lost 7, with 21 bases in between. CDR1 is SNHLY, CDR2 FYNNEI, per germline.

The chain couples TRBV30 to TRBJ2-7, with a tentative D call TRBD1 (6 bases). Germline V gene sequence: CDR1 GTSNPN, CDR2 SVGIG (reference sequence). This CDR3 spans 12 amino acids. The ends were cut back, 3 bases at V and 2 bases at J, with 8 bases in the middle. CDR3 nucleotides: TGTGCCTGGAGGGACAGAGCCTACGAGCAGTACTTC. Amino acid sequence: CAWRDRAYEQYF.

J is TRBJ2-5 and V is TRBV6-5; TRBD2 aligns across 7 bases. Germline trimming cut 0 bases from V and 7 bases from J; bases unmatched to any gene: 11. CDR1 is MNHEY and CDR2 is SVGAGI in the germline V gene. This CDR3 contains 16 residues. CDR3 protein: CASSYSVASGTRTQYF. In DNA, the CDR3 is TGTGCCAGCAGTTACTCGGTCGCTAGCGGCACCCGGACCCAGTACTTC.